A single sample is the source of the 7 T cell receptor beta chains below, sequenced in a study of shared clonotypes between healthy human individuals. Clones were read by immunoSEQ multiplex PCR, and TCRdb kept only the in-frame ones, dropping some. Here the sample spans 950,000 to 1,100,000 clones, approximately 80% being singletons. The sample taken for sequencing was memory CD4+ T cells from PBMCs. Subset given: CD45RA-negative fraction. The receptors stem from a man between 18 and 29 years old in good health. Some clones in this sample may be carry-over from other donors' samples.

The CDR3 nucleotides are TGTGCCAGCAGCGGGGGACTAGCGGGAGAGCGCGAGCAGTACTTC. It specifies CASSGGLAGEREQYF. The rearrangement links TRBV9 to TRBJ2-7; the match to TRBD2 covers 14 bases. This CDR3 region has 15 residues. Germline V gives CDR1 SGDLS, CDR2 YYNGEE. After removal of 3 bases from V and 6 bases from J, the junction contained 5 bases not matched to a gene.

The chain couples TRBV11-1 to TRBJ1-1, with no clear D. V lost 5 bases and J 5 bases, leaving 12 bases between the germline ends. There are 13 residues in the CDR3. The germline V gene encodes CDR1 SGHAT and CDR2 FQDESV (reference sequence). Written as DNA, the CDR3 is TGTGCCAGCAGCGCCCTCCGGTCAACTGAAGCTTTCTTT. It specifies CASSALRSTEAFF.

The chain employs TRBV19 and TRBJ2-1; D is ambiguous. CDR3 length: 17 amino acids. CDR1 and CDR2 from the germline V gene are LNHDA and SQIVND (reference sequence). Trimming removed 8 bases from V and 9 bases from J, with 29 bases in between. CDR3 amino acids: CASGSIGPGTEVGEQFF. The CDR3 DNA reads TGTGCCAGTGGTTCTATCGGGCCAGGCACGGAAGTGGGTGAGCAGTTCTTC.

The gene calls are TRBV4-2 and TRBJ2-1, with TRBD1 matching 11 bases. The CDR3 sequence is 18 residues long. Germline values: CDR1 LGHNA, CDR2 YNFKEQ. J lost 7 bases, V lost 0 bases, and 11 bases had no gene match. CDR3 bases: TGTGCCAGCAGCCAAGATAACTTCAGGACAGGGGGCATTAATGAGCAGTTCTTC. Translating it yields CASSQDNFRTGGINEQFF.

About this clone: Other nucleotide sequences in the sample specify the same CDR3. The CDR3 loop reads CASSLSGETQYF. The CDR3 bases are TGCGCCAGCAGCTTGAGTGGAGAGACCCAGTACTTC. The J gene is TRBJ2-5, the V gene TRBV5-1; D gene uncertain. The CDR3 covers 12 residues. The germline V gene has CDR1 SGHRS and CDR2 YFSETQ. Deletions cut 1 base from V and 4 bases from J, with 5 bases between.

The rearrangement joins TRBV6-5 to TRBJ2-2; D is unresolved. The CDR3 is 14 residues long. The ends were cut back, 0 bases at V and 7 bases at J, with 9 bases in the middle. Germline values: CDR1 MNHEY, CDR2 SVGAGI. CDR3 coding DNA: TGTGCCAGCAGTTACTCGAAACACTACGGGGAGCTGTTTTTT. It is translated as CASSYSKHYGELFF.

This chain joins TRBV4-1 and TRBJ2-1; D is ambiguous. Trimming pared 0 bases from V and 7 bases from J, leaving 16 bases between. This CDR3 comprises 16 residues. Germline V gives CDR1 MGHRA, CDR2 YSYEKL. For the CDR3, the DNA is TGCGCCAGCAGCCAAGATCGCTTTTTGGGCGAGAATGAGCAGTTCTTC. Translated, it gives CASSQDRFLGENEQFF.